These 2 T cell receptor beta chains share one sample of origin, sequenced in a study of T-cell memory formation after mild COVID-19. From the 5' RACE reads, TCRdb called clonotypes with MiXCR, one entry per CDR3 protein. The sample lists 400,000 to 500,000 distinct CDR3 sequences, roughly 18% occurring once. The sequenced sample consisted of PBMCs or a T cell subset sorted from them (not recorded which). All receptors derive from a young man who had mild COVID-19 (a few samples of this study predate the infection). Cell type and time point are not known.

This clonotype was found a few times. V and J are TRBV5-1 and TRBJ1-2, with D perhaps matching TRBD1 (5 bases). Trimming removed 4 bases from V and 2 bases from J, with 18 bases in between. CDR1 is SGHRS, CDR2 YFSETQ, per germline. This CDR3 has 16 amino acids. The chain's CDR3 is CASSSNMGLTNYGYTF. The CDR3 nucleotides read TGCGCCAGCAGCAGTAATATGGGACTGACAAACTATGGCTACACCTTC.

In this sample, this clonotype turned up many times. The chain carries TRBV5-1 and TRBJ2-3, with TRBD2 matching 7 bases. There are 16 residues in the CDR3. The junction had 7 bases not matched to a gene; V was cut back by 1 base and J by 2 bases. Germline-derived CDR1 and CDR2 are SGHRS and YFSETQ. CDR3 DNA sequence: TGCGCCAGCAGCTTGTATGGCGGGGGATTCACAGATACGCAGTATTTT. Protein: CASSLYGGGFTDTQYF.